This TCR beta chain derives from a study of control samples from healthy donors and cancer patients. Profiled with immunoSEQ multiplex PCR; TCRdb holds only in-frame clones, not every one. Here the sample spans approximately 120,000 clones, approximately 92% being singletons. Germline V CDR1 and CDR2: SQVTM, ANQGSEA. V dropped 6 bases and J dropped 4 bases, with 15 bases sitting between them. This CDR3 contains 13 residues. The sample was PBMCs. The J gene is TRBJ2-5, the V gene TRBV29-1; the D gene is possibly TRBD2 (5 bases). The clonotype comes from an older man with head and neck cancer. DNA for the CDR3: TGCAGCGTCCCGACTGCCCGGGGAGAGACCCAGTACTTC. Its translation: CSVPTARGETQYF.